The clone carrying this T cell receptor (beta chain) was picked up a small number of times. What it binds is not known. The sample holds other DNA sequences that translate to the same CDR3. V was shortened by 3 bases and J by 1 base, with 6 bases between the two germline ends. Germline V gene data show CDR1 as LNHDA and CDR2 as SQIVND (reference sequence). This CDR3 has 13 residues. Blood was drawn once from each donor into heparinised tubes. The draws averaged around 110 mL. This specimen comes from a study of beta chain features in type 1 diabetes. In the study overall: There was similarity between patients and healthy donors in age, gender and cell yields. Study-wide points: Diminished insertions and augmented deletions at VDJ junctions characterized type 1 diabetes patients. Within each of all four CD4+ subsets, Type 1 diabetes patients had TCRB CDR3s that were moderately but significantly shorter.

Expressed TCRB transcripts were sequenced because the entire RNA isolate underwent reverse transcription. Measured with immunoSEQ multiplex PCR; TCRdb has only the in-frame clones, and not every one. The sample consists of a few hundred thousand clones, around an eighth of them appearing once. The sample comprised naive CD4+ T cells from blood. This chain connects TRBV19 to TRBJ1-1, with D maybe TRBD1 (5 bases). The TCR originated in a young man in good health. As DNA, the CDR3 is TGTGCCAGTAGTATTGGACAGAACACTGAAGCTTTCTTT. This gives the protein CASSIGQNTEAFF.